This TCR beta chain was observed in a study of blood T cell repertoires in COVID-19. The wider study: Samples taken during acute and convalescent COVID-19 were collected in the United States, Italy and Spain. T cells, B-cell-depleted T cells, or PBMCs provided the cDNA or gDNA that served as material.

The CDR3 spans 13 residues. Germline CDR1 MGHRA, CDR2 YSYEKL. V shed 1 base and J shed 6 bases, with 9 bases lying between them. Original analysis: Estimation of nucleated cell counts was performed using reference gene primer amplification. Method: immunoSEQ multiplex PCR; TCRdb's copy keeps in-frame clones and lacks some. D and trimming come from the DNA, and the V and J calls and clone size come from that table. The sample has a few hundred thousand clones, roughly 88% seen once; the top ten hold 10% to 15%. Enrolled during active infection, Seattle patients were then followed longitudinally. This clonotype was obtained from a woman in her forties or fifties with COVID-19, enrolled during active disease. J is TRBJ1-2 and V is TRBV4-1; tentatively, D is TRBD1 (5 bases). Sample: peripheral blood. DNA of the CDR3: TGCGCCAGCAGCCAAGGGGCAGGGAATGGCTACACCTTC. It specifies CASSQGAGNGYTF.